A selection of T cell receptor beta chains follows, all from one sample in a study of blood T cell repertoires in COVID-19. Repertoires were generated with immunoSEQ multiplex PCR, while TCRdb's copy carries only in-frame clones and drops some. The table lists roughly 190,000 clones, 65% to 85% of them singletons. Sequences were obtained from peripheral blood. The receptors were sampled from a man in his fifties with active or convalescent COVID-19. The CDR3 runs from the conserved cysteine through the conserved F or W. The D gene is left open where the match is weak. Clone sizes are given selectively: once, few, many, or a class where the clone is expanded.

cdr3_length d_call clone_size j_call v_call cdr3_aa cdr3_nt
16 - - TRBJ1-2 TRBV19 CASSRPGSVANYGYTF TGTGCCAGTAGCCGCCCGGGGTCCGTGGCTAACTATGGCTACACCTTC
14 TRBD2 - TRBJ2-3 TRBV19 CASSIRLAGDTQYF TGTGCCAGTAGTATCCGACTAGCGGGAGATACGCAGTATTTT
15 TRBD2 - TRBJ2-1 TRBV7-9 CASSLSGSSYNEQFF TGTGCCAGCAGCCTTAGCGGGAGCTCCTACAATGAGCAGTTCTTC
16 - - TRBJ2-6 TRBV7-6 CASSLARATGANVLTF TGTGCCAGCAGCTTAGCGCGAGCGACCGGGGCCAACGTCCTGACTTTC
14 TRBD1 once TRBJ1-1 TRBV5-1 CASSLRTGGTEAFF TGCGCCAGCAGCTTGAGGACAGGAGGCACTGAAGCTTTCTTT
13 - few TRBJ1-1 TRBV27 CASSFGGPFEAFF TGTGCCAGCAGTTTCGGGGGACCTTTTGAAGCTTTCTTT
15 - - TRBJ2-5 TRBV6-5 CASSYSLLQMETQYF TGTGCCAGCAGTTACAGTCTATTACAGATGGAGACCCAGTACTTC
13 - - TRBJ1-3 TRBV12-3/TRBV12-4 CASSQDSGNTIYF TGTGCCAGCAGCCAGGACTCTGGAAACACCATATATTTT
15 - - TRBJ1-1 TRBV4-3 CASSQALQLNTEAFF TGCGCCAGCAGCCAGGCCTTACAGCTGAACACTGAAGCTTTCTTT
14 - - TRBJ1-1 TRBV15 CATSRPTGESEAFF TGTGCCACCAGCAGACCTACAGGCGAGTCTGAAGCTTTCTTT
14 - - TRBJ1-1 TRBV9 CASSASYRGTEAFF TGTGCCAGCAGCGCGTCTTACCGGGGAACTGAAGCTTTCTTT
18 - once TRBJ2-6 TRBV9 CASSVSGEPRSGANVLTF TGTGCCAGCAGCGTATCGGGGGAGCCAAGATCTGGGGCCAACGTCCTGACTTTC
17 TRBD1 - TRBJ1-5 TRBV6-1 CASSEYGDRNSNQPQHF TGTGCCAGCAGTGAATACGGGGACAGGAACAGTAATCAGCCCCAGCATTTT
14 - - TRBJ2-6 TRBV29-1 CSVGGLVGANVLTF TGCAGCGTCGGGGGACTTGTAGGGGCCAACGTCCTGACTTTC
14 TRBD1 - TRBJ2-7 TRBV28 CASIQTGTPYEQYF TGTGCCAGCATCCAGACAGGGACACCCTACGAGCAGTACTTC
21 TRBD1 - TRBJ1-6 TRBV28 CASTYWGGFTGERGANSPLHF TGTGCCAGCACCTATTGGGGAGGCTTTACAGGGGAGCGTGGGGCAAATTCACCCCTCCACTTT
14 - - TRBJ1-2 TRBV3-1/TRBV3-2 CASSQAAGVGGYTF TGTGCCAGCAGCCAAGCTGCAGGGGTAGGCGGCTACACCTTC
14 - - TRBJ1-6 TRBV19 CASRQTGRSSPLHF TGTGCCAGTAGGCAAACTGGGAGGAGTTCACCCCTCCACTTT
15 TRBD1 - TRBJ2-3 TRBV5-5 CASSPWTGGTDTQYF TGTGCCAGCAGCCCCTGGACAGGGGGAACAGATACGCAGTATTTT
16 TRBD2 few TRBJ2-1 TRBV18 CASSPDGSGGAGEQFF TGTGCCAGCTCACCAGATGGAAGCGGGGGGGCAGGAGAGCAGTTCTTC
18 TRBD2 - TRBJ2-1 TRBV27 CASSSRAGLAASYNEQFF TGTGCCAGCAGTTCAAGGGCCGGACTAGCGGCCTCGTACAATGAGCAGTTCTTC
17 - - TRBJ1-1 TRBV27 CASSPALGQPKNTEAFF TGTGCCAGCAGTCCCGCGCTCGGACAACCAAAGAACACTGAAGCTTTCTTT
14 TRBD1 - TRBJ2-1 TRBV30 CAWNRGGATNEQFF TGTGCCTGGAATCGAGGGGGCGCAACCAATGAGCAGTTCTTC
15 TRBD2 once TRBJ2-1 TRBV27 CASRGLAGGNNEQFF TGTGCCAGCAGGGGACTAGCGGGAGGGAACAATGAGCAGTTCTTC
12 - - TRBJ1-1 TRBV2 CARQTLNTEAFF TGTGCCAGACAAACGCTGAACACTGAAGCTTTCTTT
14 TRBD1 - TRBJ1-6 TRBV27 CASSIWTGNSPLHF TGTGCCAGCTCGATCTGGACAGGGAATTCACCCCTCCACTTT
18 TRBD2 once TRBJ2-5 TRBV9 CASSYAASGGLSQETQYF TGTGCCAGCAGCTACGCGGCGAGCGGGGGTCTTTCCCAAGAGACCCAGTACTTC
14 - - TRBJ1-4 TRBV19 CASRGRATNEKLFF TGTGCCAGTAGGGGCAGGGCAACTAATGAAAAACTGTTTTTT
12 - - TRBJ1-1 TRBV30 CAWDRLNTEAFF TGTGCCTGGGACAGGTTAAACACTGAAGCTTTCTTT
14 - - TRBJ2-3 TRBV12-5 CASAGGGGTDTQYF TGTGCTAGTGCCGGAGGGGGGGGGACAGATACGCAGTATTTT
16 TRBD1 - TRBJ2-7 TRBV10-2 CASSDLQMTGSYEQYF TGCGCCAGCAGTGATCTTCAAATGACAGGGTCTTACGAGCAGTACTTC
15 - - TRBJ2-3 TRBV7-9 CASSSLPQVTDTQYF TGTGCCAGCAGCTCGCTACCACAGGTCACAGATACGCAGTATTTT
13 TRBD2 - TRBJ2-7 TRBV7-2 CASSTPGGYEQYF TGTGCCAGCAGCACCCCGGGGGGCTACGAGCAGTACTTC
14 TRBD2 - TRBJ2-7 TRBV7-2 CASSLGAGGDEQYF TGTGCCAGCAGCTTGGGAGCGGGGGGTGACGAGCAGTACTTC
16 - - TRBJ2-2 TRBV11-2 CASSLTTGRVTGELFF TGTGCCAGCAGCTTAACAACAGGGAGGGTCACCGGGGAGCTGTTTTTT
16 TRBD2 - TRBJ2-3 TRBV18 CASSPLAGGLGDTQYF TGTGCCAGCTCACCTCTAGCGGGAGGGCTCGGAGATACGCAGTATTTT
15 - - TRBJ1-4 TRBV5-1 CASSSGIATNEKLFF TGCGCCAGCAGCTCAGGGATAGCAACTAATGAAAAACTGTTTTTT
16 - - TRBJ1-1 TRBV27 CASSFLQGVSNTEAFF TGTGCCAGCAGTTTCTTGCAGGGTGTTTCGAACACTGAAGCTTTCTTT
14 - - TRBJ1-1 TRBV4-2 CASSQVRGSTEAFF TGTGCCAGCAGCCAGGTGCGGGGGAGTACTGAAGCTTTCTTT
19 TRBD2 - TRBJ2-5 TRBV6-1 CASSASRGLAGALQETQYF TGTGCCAGCAGTGCCTCCAGGGGACTAGCGGGAGCCCTCCAAGAGACCCAGTACTTC
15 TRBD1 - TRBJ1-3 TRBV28 CASSTGGAVGNTIYF TGTGCCAGCAGTACAGGGGGCGCGGTTGGAAACACCATATATTTT
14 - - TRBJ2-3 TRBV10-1 CASSESRGTDTQYF TGCGCCAGCAGTGAGTCACGGGGGACAGATACGCAGTATTTT
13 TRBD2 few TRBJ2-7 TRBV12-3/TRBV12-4 CASRGLGWGEQYF TGTGCCAGCAGGGGACTAGGCTGGGGGGAGCAGTACTTC
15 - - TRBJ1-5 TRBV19 CASSIARRGNQPQHF TGTGCCAGTAGTATCGCAAGGAGAGGCAATCAGCCCCAGCATTTT
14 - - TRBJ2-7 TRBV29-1 CSVAAGVSSYEQYF TGCAGCGTTGCTGCAGGGGTGAGCTCCTACGAGCAGTACTTC
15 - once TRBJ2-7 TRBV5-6 CASSSQYRTSREQYF TGTGCCAGCAGCTCGCAATACAGGACATCGCGCGAGCAGTACTTC
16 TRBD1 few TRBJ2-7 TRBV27 CASSLSWTGGRYEQYF TGTGCCAGCAGTTTATCCTGGACAGGCGGACGATACGAGCAGTACTTC
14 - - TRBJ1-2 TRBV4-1 CASSPQMGLYGYTF TGCGCCAGCAGCCCTCAAATGGGGCTTTATGGCTACACCTTC
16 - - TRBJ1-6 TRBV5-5 CASSLAPSSYNSPLHF TGTGCCAGCAGCTTGGCACCGAGCTCCTATAATTCACCCCTCCACTTT
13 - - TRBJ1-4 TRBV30 CAWRPGSSGKLFF TGTGCCTGGAGGCCCGGGTCGAGCGGAAAACTGTTTTTT
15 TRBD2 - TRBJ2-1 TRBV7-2 CASSFWTSGRDEQFF TGTGCCAGCAGCTTTTGGACTAGCGGGAGGGATGAGCAGTTCTTC
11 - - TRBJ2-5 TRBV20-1 CSAEEQETQYF TGCAGTGCCGAGGAACAAGAGACCCAGTACTTC